This T cell receptor (beta chain) appears in the sequencing data of a study of T cells and copy number aberrations in small-cell lung cancer. This CDR3 has 12 residues. CDR1 is SEHNR and CDR2 is FQNEAQ in the germline V gene (reference sequence). V was shortened by 7 bases and J by 6 bases, with 12 bases between the two germline ends. Limited-stage small-cell lung cancer patients underwent surgery between the late 2000s and the early 2020s. Generated by immunoSEQ multiplex PCR, the TCRdb table keeps only in-frame clones and is missing some. The repertoire holds 2,700 or so clones, under 90% seen once, with roughly a tenth in the top ten.

This rearrangement joins TRBV7-9 to TRBJ1-1; weak D call: TRBD1 (5 bases). The receptor was derived from a man aged 65 to 85 with small cell lung cancer. The sequencing sample was made of normal tissue next to the tumor. CDR3 amino acids: CASTRAGAEAFF. The CDR3 DNA sequence: TGTGCCAGCACGCGAGCGGGGGCTGAAGCTTTCTTT.